This T cell receptor beta chain was captured in a study of T cell repertoires in cytomegalovirus infection (dated by TCRdb to between 2017 and 2020). About the study as a whole: Peptide stimulations targeted recently identified HLA-C-restricted CMV epitopes, whose presentation resists viral immunomodulation, together with well-studied HLA-B-restricted epitopes. Because public TCR beta signatures pointed to carriage of CMV infection together with the matching HLA type, the HLA type of each donor mattered for the analysis. The full study reports these points: The ex vivo response was dominated by HLA-C-restricted CMV-specific TCR beta clonotypes, which also provided the single most frequent clonotype in two of eight donors. In both this cohort and an independent roughly 330-donor cohort, the cumulative frequency of public TCR beta family members distinguished carriers of CMV infection plus the relevant HLA type.

This clonotype was observed many times. It lacks a known antigen. No base qualities exist here, and no much larger clone lies one base off it. Unmatched junction bases come to 8, with V trimmed by 5 bases and J by 5 bases. Reading from cysteine to phenylalanine, the CDR3 counts 15 amino acids. Only the CDR3 DNA stays, 45 bases, in frame from base 1. CDR1 and CDR2 are read off the germline V gene as SGHTA and FQGNSA. The sample was run on an Illumina HiSeq 1500. TCRdb applied fastp at Q25 and MiXCR to the public reads, then kept only in-frame beta chains. Merged by CDR3 protein, the rows form single entries marked with the most common genes and DNA. Counted in this sample were about 500,000 distinct CDR3 sequences; 33% of them appeared once. The ten largest clonotypes hold 15% to 20% of the sample. In light of the paper, this sample's treatment or condition label describes: in vitro stimulation with specific CMV peptide epitopes to enrich CMV-specific T cells.

This TCR was sampled from a human donor in good health (CMV status not recorded). Some clones in this sample may be carry-over from other donors' samples. The chain is assembled from TRBV7-2 and TRBJ1-4, and 7 junctional nucleotides match TRBD1. Specimen: cultured PBMCs, collected from culture after CMV antigen stimulation. CDR3 loop: CASSVEGRGNEKLFF. The sequenced DNA: TGTGCCAGCAGCGTAGAGGGCAGGGGGAATGAAAAACTGTTTTTT.